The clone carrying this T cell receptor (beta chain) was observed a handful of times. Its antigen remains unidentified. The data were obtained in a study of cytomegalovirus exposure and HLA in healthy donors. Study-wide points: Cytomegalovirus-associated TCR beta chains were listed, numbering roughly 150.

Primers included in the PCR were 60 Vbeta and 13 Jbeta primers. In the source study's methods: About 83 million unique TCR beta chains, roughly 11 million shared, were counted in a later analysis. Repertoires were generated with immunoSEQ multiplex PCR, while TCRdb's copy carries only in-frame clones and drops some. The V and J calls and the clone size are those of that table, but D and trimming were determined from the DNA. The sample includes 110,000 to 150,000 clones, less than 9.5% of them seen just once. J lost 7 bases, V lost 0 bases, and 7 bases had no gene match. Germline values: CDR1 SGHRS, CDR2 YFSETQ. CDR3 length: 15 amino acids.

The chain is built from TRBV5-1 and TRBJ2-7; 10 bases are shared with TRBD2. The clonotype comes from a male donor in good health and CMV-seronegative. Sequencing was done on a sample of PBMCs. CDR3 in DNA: TGCGCCAGCAGCTTGGGGTTAGCGGGAGGTGGTGAGCAGTACTTC. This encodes CASSLGLAGGGEQYF.